What follows are 9 T cell receptor beta chains derived from one specimen sequenced in a study of control samples from healthy donors and cancer patients. Clones were read by immunoSEQ multiplex PCR, and TCRdb kept only the in-frame ones, dropping some. Of about 220,000 clones listed, about 93% are singletons. Material for sequencing was blood. The receptors derive from a man aged 50 or older in good health.

The chain recombines TRBV5-1 with TRBJ2-2; possible D gene TRBD2, 5 bases. Germline CDR1 and CDR2: SGHRS and YFSETQ. The V and J ends lost 4 bases and 6 bases respectively, with 25 bases between them. This CDR3 has 18 residues. The CDR3 DNA reads as TGCGCCAGCAGCGCCATTTCCCCCCGGGGTATCGTTGCCGGGGAGCTGTTTTTT. It is translated as CASSAISPRGIVAGELFF.

V gene TRBV15 combines with J gene TRBJ2-7; D is uncertain. CDR1 and CDR2 from the germline V gene are LNHNV and YYDKDF (reference sequence). The V end lost 0 bases, the J end lost 5 bases, and 8 bases lay between the germline ends. The CDR3 is 13 residues long. This chain's CDR3 is CATSRDLADEQYF. The CDR3 DNA reads TGTGCCACCAGCAGAGATCTGGCAGACGAGCAGTACTTC.

Here the CDR3 DNA reads TGTGCCAGCAGCTCCCACCCCGAGCCTACCGCCTACAATGAGCAGTTCTTC. Translated: CASSSHPEPTAYNEQFF. The chain employs TRBV11-2 and TRBJ2-1; the D is unclear. V lost 4 bases, J lost 2 bases, and 18 bases lay in between. Germline-derived CDR1 and CDR2 are SGHAT and FQNNGV. This CDR3 spans 17 amino acids.

The rearrangement links TRBV6-6 to TRBJ2-1; TRBD2 agrees at 10 bases. Germline CDR1 MNHNY, CDR2 SVGAGI (reference sequence). This CDR3 has 14 residues. The V and J ends lost 5 bases and 6 bases, in that order; junction bases with no gene match: 4. CDR3 region: CASSSTSGVNEQFF. In DNA form, the CDR3 reads TGTGCCAGCAGTAGTACTAGCGGGGTCAATGAGCAGTTCTTC.

The chain's CDR3 is CATSRDRGGATDTQYF. CDR3 in DNA: TGTGCCACCAGCAGAGACCGCGGGGGGGCCACAGATACGCAGTATTTT. This chain uses TRBV15 with TRBJ2-3, with TRBD2 identical over 9 bases. Unmatched junction bases numbered 3, after V lost 0 bases and J lost 2 bases. Per the germline V gene, CDR1 is LNHNV and CDR2 is YYDKDF (reference sequence). The CDR3 contains 16 residues.

The chain carries TRBV24-1 and TRBJ1-1; tentative D call: TRBD1 (5 bases). The germline V gene has CDR1 KGHDR and CDR2 SFDVKD. CDR3 size: 14 residues. V dropped 1 base and J dropped 1 base, with 6 bases sitting between them. The CDR3 reads CATSDLGTNTEAFF. CDR3 DNA: TGTGCCACCAGTGATTTAGGGACGAACACTGAAGCTTTCTTT.

The chain carries TRBV25-1 and TRBJ2-1; 7 nucleotides agree with TRBD1. The V and J ends lost 4 bases and 3 bases, in that order; junction bases with no gene match: 6. Germline V gene lookup returns CDR1 MGHDK and CDR2 SYGVNS. The CDR3 is 15 residues long. The CDR3 DNA reads TGTGCCAGCAGTGCACAGACAGGGAACTACAATGAGCAGTTCTTC. It is translated as CASSAQTGNYNEQFF.

In regard to this clone: This sample also contains other DNA sequences that code for the same CDR3. The chain joins TRBV7-7 to TRBJ2-5; a weak D match, TRBD2 (7 bases). V lost 2 bases to trimming and J lost 1 base, with 17 bases between them. This CDR3 has 17 amino acids. Germline V gene data show CDR1 as SSHAT and CDR2 as FNYEAQ (reference sequence). The CDR3 reads CASSLTRGGGIQETQYF. In DNA form, the CDR3 reads TGTGCCAGCAGCTTAACCCGAGGGGGGGGGATCCAAGAGACCCAGTACTTC.

This clone was counted between two and nine times. The genes are TRBV5-1 and TRBJ1-2, with D unclear. This CDR3 has 13 residues. CDR1 and CDR2 (germline): SGHRS, YFSETQ. The ends were cut back, 4 bases at V and 8 bases at J, with 15 bases in the middle. Here the CDR3 reads CASSLGGHRGYTF. The CDR3 DNA is TGCGCCAGCAGCCTGGGCGGGCATCGGGGCTACACCTTC.